The 21 T cell receptor beta chains below come from one sample, sequenced in a study of blood T cell repertoires in COVID-19 (dated by TCRdb to the early 2020s). Library generation was performed with the immunoSEQ multiplex PCR assay. The table was pulled from immuneACCESS by TCRdb, which kept in-frame rearrangements only. Such tables lose some clones; where checked, under half of the loss comes from unresolved V genes, and the rest has no known cause. Here the sample has more than 200,000 clones; more than 65% occur a single time. The top ten clones comprise about 8% of the sample. The specimen sequenced was peripheral blood. These receptors all come from a woman older than 75 with acute or convalescent COVID-19.

This clone was seen a few times. The chain is built from TRBV11-3 and TRBJ2-7, with TRBD2 matching over 9 bases. The ends lost 2 bases at V and 5 bases at J; junction bases unmatched: 16. CDR1 and CDR2 (germline): SGHNT, YENEEA. CDR3 length: 18 amino acids. The CDR3 is CASSLYGSTSGTSHEQYF. As DNA, the CDR3 is TGTGCCAGCAGCTTATATGGCTCGACTAGCGGAACATCACACGAGCAGTACTTC.

The count of this clone is one. The chain uses TRBV3-1 (or the pseudogene TRBV3-2) and TRBJ1-6; maybe TRBD1 (5 bases). V was shortened by 6 bases and J by 10 bases, with 25 bases between the two germline ends. Germline V gives CDR1 LGHDT, CDR2 YNNKEL (reference sequence). CDR3 length: 17 residues. CDR3 nucleotides: TGTGCCAGCAGTTTCCAAGAGCATCGGGGGAAGAGGTCACCCCTCCACTTT. It codes for CASSFQEHRGKRSPLHF.

This clone showed up just a few times. The chain couples TRBV12-3 or TRBV12-4 to TRBJ2-7, with D possibly being TRBD1 (5 bases). The CDR3 totals 12 residues. The V end lost 6 bases, the J end lost 3 bases, and 9 bases lay between the germline ends. CDR3: CASRATGYEQYF. The CDR3 bases are TGTGCCAGCAGGGCTACAGGCTACGAGCAGTACTTC.

The CDR3 is CASGQDLNYGYTF. In nucleotides, the CDR3 is TGTGCCAGCGGACAGGACCTTAACTATGGCTACACCTTC. This sequence joins TRBV2 and TRBJ1-2; 7 bases are a match to TRBD1. The CDR3 has 13 residues. With V trimmed by 8 bases and J by 1 base, 4 bases remained unmatched. Germline lookup yields CDR1 SNHLY and CDR2 FYNNEI.

This rearrangement joins TRBV30 to TRBJ1-6; a possible D gene is TRBD1 (5 bases). The CDR3 is made up of 12 amino acids. V was pared by 5 bases and J by 10 bases, with 12 bases between. CDR1 is GTSNPN and CDR2 is SVGIG in the germline V gene (reference sequence). The CDR3 reads CAWPQGLSPLHF. The CDR3 DNA is TGTGCCTGGCCCCAGGGATTGTCACCCCTCCACTTT.

CDR3 sequence (DNA): TGTGCCAGTAGTGAGGCGTTTAGCAATCAGCCCCAGCATTTT. Amino acid sequence: CASSEAFSNQPQHF. The J gene is TRBJ1-5, the V gene TRBV19; D is ambiguous. Trimming removed 5 bases at V and 0 bases at J, with 8 bases between. The CDR3 covers 14 residues. The germline V gene encodes CDR1 LNHDA and CDR2 SQIVND (reference sequence).

CDR3 sequence reads: CASNGANQPQHF. Here the CDR3 DNA reads TGTGCCAGCAATGGGGCCAATCAGCCCCAGCATTTT. The V gene is TRBV28, the J gene TRBJ1-5; a weak D match, TRBD1 (5 bases). Germline V gene lookup returns CDR1 MDHEN and CDR2 SYDVKM. V dropped 7 bases and J dropped 3 bases, with 7 bases sitting between them. CDR3 length: 12 residues.

The V and J genes are TRBV7-2 and TRBJ1-5; TRBD1 matches 8 bases. Unmatched junction bases numbered 10, after V lost 5 bases and J lost 7 bases. Germline assignment: CDR1 SGHTA and CDR2 FQGNSA. The CDR3 totals 15 residues. CDR3 sequence reads: CASSPGGGTGQPQHF. The CDR3 nucleotides read TGTGCCAGCAGCCCAGGGGGAGGGACAGGACAGCCCCAGCATTTT.

The V call is TRBV9, the J call TRBJ2-2; 7 bases map to TRBD2. Germline V lookup: CDR1 SGDLS, CDR2 YYNGEE. The V and J ends lost 4 bases and 9 bases, in that order; junction bases with no gene match: 15. The CDR3 covers 16 residues. The CDR3 DNA sequence: TGTGCCAGCAGCTTACTTGCGGGAGCCTCCGTCAGGGAGCTGTTTTTT. Amino acid sequence: CASSLLAGASVRELFF.

This clone occurred a few times. This chain links TRBV19 with TRBJ2-1; unclear D gene. Trimming pared 1 base from V and 2 bases from J, leaving 6 bases between. Germline V CDR1 and CDR2: LNHDA, SQIVND (reference sequence). This CDR3 spans 14 amino acids. The CDR3 nucleotides read TGTGCCAGTAGTATAGGTTTCACCTACAATGAGCAGTTCTTC. It encodes CASSIGFTYNEQFF.

The chain links TRBV3-1 (or the pseudogene TRBV3-2) to TRBJ2-2; 11 bases agree with TRBD2. V lost 1 base, J lost 0 bases, and 7 bases stayed unmatched. Looked up from germline, CDR1 is LGHDT and CDR2 is YNNKEL (reference sequence). This CDR3 region has 19 residues. The CDR3 nucleotides read TGTGCCAGCAGCCAAGCCCCGGCTAGCGGGGGGCCGAACACCGGGGAGCTGTTTTTT. Its translation is CASSQAPASGGPNTGELFF.

This chain connects TRBV7-6 to TRBJ2-2, with D possibly matching TRBD2 (5 bases). The V gene's germline CDR1 is SGHVS and CDR2 FNYEAQ. This CDR3 has 16 residues. Trimming took 0 bases from V and 3 from J, leaving 11 bases between them. The DNA of the CDR3 is TGTGCCAGCAGCTTAGCGGGTAGCGCATACACCGGGGAGCTGTTTTTT. This sequence encodes CASSLAGSAYTGELFF.

The table lists this clone with a few counts. This chain joins TRBV11-1 and TRBJ1-2; tentatively, D is TRBD1 (5 bases). Trimming stripped 5 bases from V and 3 bases from J, with 16 bases between. The CDR3 is 15 amino acids. Per the germline V gene, CDR1 is SGHAT and CDR2 is FQDESV (reference sequence). The CDR3 nucleotides read TGTGCCAGCAGCCCAGGAACAGGCCTCTACTATGGCTACACCTTC. It is translated as CASSPGTGLYYGYTF.

The rearrangement uses TRBV10-3 and TRBJ2-3; perhaps TRBD1 as D (9 bases). The germline V gene encodes CDR1 ENHRY and CDR2 SYGVKD. Trimming left V 4 bases short and J 3 bases short, with 20 bases between. CDR3 length equals 17 residues. CDR3 loop: CAISGSTGGGGTDTQYF. CDR3 nucleotides: TGTGCCATCAGTGGAAGTACAGGGGGCGGGGGGACAGATACGCAGTATTTT.

This chain uses TRBV5-4 with TRBJ2-2; TRBD1 matches 9 bases. Losses at the gene ends were 4 bases for V and 6 bases for J; bases not matched to a gene: 10. From germline, CDR1 is SGHNT and CDR2 YYREEE (reference sequence). The CDR3 totals 16 residues. In nucleotides, the CDR3 is TGTGCCAGCAGCCCAGCCCGGGACAGGGTGTCCGGGGAGCTGTTTTTT. This sequence encodes CASSPARDRVSGELFF.

The V call is TRBV29-1, the J call TRBJ1-5; no clear D gene. The CDR3 has 12 residues. V lost 4 bases to trimming and J lost 5 bases, with 9 bases between them. Germline CDR1 and CDR2: SQVTM and ANQGSEA. Written as DNA, the CDR3 is TGCAGCGTTGGGTCGGGATATCAGCCCCAGCATTTT. It translates to CSVGSGYQPQHF.

This chain connects TRBV29-1 to TRBJ2-3; 7 bases align to TRBD1. Germline V gives CDR1 SQVTM, CDR2 ANQGSEA. The CDR3 has 13 residues. V lost 7 bases, J lost 1 base, and 5 bases stayed unmatched. The CDR3 DNA follows: TGCAGCGCGACGCAGGGGGGCACAGATACGCAGTATTTT. Encoded protein: CSATQGGTDTQYF.

The chain recombines TRBV3-1 (or the pseudogene TRBV3-2) with TRBJ2-1; 8 bases line up with TRBD2. This CDR3 region has 13 residues. V lost 1 base and J lost 11; bases outside the gene matches: 4. The germline gives CDR1 LGHDT, CDR2 YNNKEL (reference sequence). The CDR3 loop reads CASSQGSGGKQFF. The CDR3 DNA reads as TGTGCCAGCAGCCAAGGGAGCGGGGGCAAGCAGTTCTTC.

The V gene is TRBV5-1, the J gene TRBJ2-5; 12 nucleotides align to TRBD2. Unmatched junction bases numbered 3, after V lost 8 bases and J lost 1 base. There are 14 residues in the CDR3. The germline gives CDR1 SGHRS, CDR2 YFSETQ. In DNA, the CDR3 is TGCGCCAGTACTAGCGGGAGGCCCCAAGAGACCCAGTACTTC. It is translated as CASTSGRPQETQYF.

This clone was seen more than once but under ten times. The gene calls are TRBV5-1 and TRBJ1-4; perhaps TRBD1 as D (5 bases). This CDR3 is built from 14 residues. Germline CDR1 and CDR2: SGHRS and YFSETQ. Between the trimmed V and J ends, which lost 2 bases and 4 bases, there was a span of 9 bases. CDR3 nucleotide sequence: TGCGCCAGCAGCTTTAACAGGATTAATGAAAAACTGTTTTTT. Translated: CASSFNRINEKLFF.

The chain employs TRBV6-1 and TRBJ1-1; unclear D gene. Per germline, CDR1 MNHNS and CDR2 SASEGT. Trimming stripped 3 bases from V and 1 base from J, with 6 bases between. This CDR3 is 13 amino acids long. The CDR3 region is CASSEYGNTEAFF. The CDR3 DNA is TGTGCCAGCAGTGAGTACGGGAACACTGAAGCTTTCTTT.